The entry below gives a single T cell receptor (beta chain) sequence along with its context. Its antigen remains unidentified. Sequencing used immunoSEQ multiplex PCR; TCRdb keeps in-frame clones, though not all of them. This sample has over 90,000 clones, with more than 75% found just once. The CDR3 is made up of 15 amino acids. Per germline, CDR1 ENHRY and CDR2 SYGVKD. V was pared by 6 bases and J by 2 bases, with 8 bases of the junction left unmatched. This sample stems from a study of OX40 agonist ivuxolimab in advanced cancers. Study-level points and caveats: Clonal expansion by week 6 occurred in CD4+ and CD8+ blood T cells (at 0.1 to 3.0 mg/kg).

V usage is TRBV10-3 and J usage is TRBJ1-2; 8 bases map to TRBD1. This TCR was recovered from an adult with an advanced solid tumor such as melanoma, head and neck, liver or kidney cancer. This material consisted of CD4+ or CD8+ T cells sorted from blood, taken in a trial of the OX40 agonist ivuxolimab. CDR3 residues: CAISADRDGNYGYTF. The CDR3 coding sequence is TGTGCCATCAGCGCGGACAGGGATGGAAACTATGGCTACACCTTC.